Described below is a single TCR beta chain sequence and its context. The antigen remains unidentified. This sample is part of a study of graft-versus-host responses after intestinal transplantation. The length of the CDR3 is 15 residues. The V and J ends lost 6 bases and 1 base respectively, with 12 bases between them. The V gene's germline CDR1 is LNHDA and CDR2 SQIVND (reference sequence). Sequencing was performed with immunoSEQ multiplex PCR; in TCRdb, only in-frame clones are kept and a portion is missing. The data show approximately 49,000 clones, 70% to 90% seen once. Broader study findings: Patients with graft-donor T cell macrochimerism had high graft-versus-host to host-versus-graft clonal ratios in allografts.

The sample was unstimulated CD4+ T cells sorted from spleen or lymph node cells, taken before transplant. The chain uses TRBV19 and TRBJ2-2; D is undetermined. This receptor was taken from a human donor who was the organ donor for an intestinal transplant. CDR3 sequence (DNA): TGTGCCAGTAGCCTGTTAGCCCGGAACACCGGGGAGCTGTTTTTT. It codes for CASSLLARNTGELFF.